These 17 T cell receptor beta chains share one sample of origin, sequenced in a study of esophageal squamous cell carcinoma under preoperative chemotherapy. Time point: after preoperative PTX-NDP chemotherapy. TCRdb reprocessed the PCR reads via MiXCR and lists one record per CDR3 protein. The repertoire holds 34,000 or so distinct CDR3 sequences, with 52% as singletons. The biological material was taken from a patient given preoperative chemotherapy. Receptors were obtained from a human donor with esophageal squamous cell carcinoma. The donor label of this sample is uncertain.

This clonotype was counted many times. The chain recombines TRBV7-3 with TRBJ2-3; D is possibly TRBD1 or TRBD2 (5 bases each). CDR1 is SGHTA and CDR2 is FQGTGA in the germline V gene. The CDR3 is 14 amino acids. V was cut by 3 bases and J by 1 base, with 8 bases left in between. DNA for the CDR3: TGTGCCAGCAGCTTGGGGGTGGGCACAGATACGCAGTATTTT. It specifies CASSLGVGTDTQYF. Full variable domain (missing parts from reference TRBV7-3 and TRBJ2-3): GAGVSQTPSNKVTEKGKYVELRCDPISGHTALYWYRQSLGQGPEFLIYFQGTGAADDSGLPNDRFFAVRPEGSVSTLKIQRTERGDSAVYLCASSLGVGTDTQYFGPGTRLTVL.

The chain joins TRBV19 to TRBJ2-5, with D tentatively TRBD1 or TRBD2 (5 bases each). The J call may be incorrect, as the DNA end agrees better with TRBJ2-7. Per the germline V gene, CDR1 is LNHDA and CDR2 is SQIVND (reference sequence). CDR3 length: 14 amino acids. CDR3 amino acids: CASSRRGFDYEQYF. For the CDR3, the DNA is TGTGCCAGTAGTCGTCGGGGCTTTGATTACGAGCAGTACTTC.

On this clonotype: It is likely a read error, because the conserved phenylalanine at the end of the CDR3 is missing. Because the CDR3's place on the DNA is in doubt, the DNA is left out and the CDR3 is given as listed by TCRdb. The CDR3 loop reads CASSSGRGAPRETRLS. The chain couples TRBV7-2 to TRBJ2-5; no DNA check was done on the table's D call, TRBD2. Termini included, the CDR3 measures 16 amino acids. Per germline, CDR1 SGHTA and CDR2 FQGNSA.

V is TRBV6-1 and J is TRBJ2-1; D is possibly TRBD1 (6 bases). Matching the DNA end better, TRBJ2-7 makes the J call doubtful. The CDR3 runs 16 residues. The germline V gene has CDR1 MNHNS and CDR2 SASEGT. The CDR3 coding sequence is TGTGCCAGCAGTCCCACAGGGCTCCCCTTCTCCTACGAGCAGTACTTC. This encodes CASSPTGLPFSYEQYF.

This chain uses TRBV28 with TRBJ1-1; the match to TRBD1 covers 9 bases. V lost 4 bases to trimming and J lost 8 bases; unmatched junction nucleotides: 8. Germline V gene lookup returns CDR1 MDHEN and CDR2 SYDVKM. CDR3 length: 14 amino acids. The CDR3 bases are TGTGCCAGCAGTTCCCGGACAGGGGCGCGGGAAGCTTTCTTT. Its translation is CASSSRTGAREAFF. The variable domain in full, with the rest retrieved from reference TRBV28 and TRBJ1-1, is DVKVTQSSRYLVKRTGEKVFLECVQDMDHENMFWYRQDPGLGLRLIYFSYDVKMKEKGDIPEGYSVSREKKERFSLILESASTNQTSMYLCASSSRTGAREAFFGQGTRLTVV.

This clonotype was detected once. Since no conserved phenylalanine or tryptophan closes the CDR3, a read error is the likely cause. The DNA is omitted, as the CDR3 cannot be located on it reliably, and the CDR3 follows TCRdb's listing. The rearrangement uses TRBV7-2 and TRBJ2-5; the table gives TRBD2 as D, unverified against the DNA. The CDR3 spans 16 residues, counting both ends. Germline CDR1 and CDR2: SGHTA and FQGNSA. The CDR3 region is CASSSGRGAPRESRHS.

V and J are TRBV6-1 and TRBJ2-1; possibly TRBD1 for D (6 bases). Germline V gene data show CDR1 as MNHNS and CDR2 as SASEGT. This CDR3 is built from 15 residues. V lost 6 bases and J lost 10, with 22 bases in between. The chain's CDR3 is CASSNTGSSIDEQFF. CDR3 DNA: TGTGCCAGCAGCAACACAGGGAGTTCGATCGACGAGCAGTTCTTC.

There are a few counts of this clonotype. The chain couples TRBV12-3 or TRBV12-4 to TRBJ2-3, with D uncertain. The V and J ends lost 2 bases and 3 bases respectively, with 6 bases between them. The CDR3 is 13 residues long. Here the CDR3 reads CASSLRRTDTQYF. The CDR3, as DNA: TGTGCCAGCAGTTTAAGGCGGACAGATACGCAGTATTTT.

As regards this clonotype: No conserved phenylalanine or tryptophan is present at the end of the CDR3, so a read error is the likely explanation. The DNA is left out, because the CDR3 cannot be placed on it with certainty; the CDR3 is given as TCRdb lists it. V usage is TRBV27 and J usage is TRBJ2-5; the D call in the table, TRBD1, was not verified against the DNA. The CDR3 is 15 amino acids long, termini counted. Per germline, CDR1 MNHEY and CDR2 SMNVEV (reference sequence). The CDR3 loop is CASSPISADGTSQLS.

V and J are TRBV7-9 and TRBJ2-5, with D unclear. The J call may be incorrect, as the DNA end agrees better with TRBJ2-7. The CDR3 is 15 amino acids. The germline V gene encodes CDR1 SEHNR and CDR2 FQNEAQ (reference sequence). The CDR3 nucleotides read TGTGCCAGCAGCTTAGGGGGTGTGGGTAGAGGCGAGCAGTACTTC. Protein product: CASSLGGVGRGEQYF.

The V gene is TRBV7-9, the J gene TRBJ2-5; D may match TRBD1 or TRBD2 (6 bases each). Trimming pared 6 bases from V and 3 bases from J, leaving 23 bases between. Germline values: CDR1 SEHNR, CDR2 FQNEAQ (reference sequence). The CDR3 runs 17 residues. The CDR3 DNA follows: TGTGCCAGCAGTGCGGGAATCGGGGGCGGTGCCAAAGAGACCCAGTACTTC. Protein sequence: CASSAGIGGGAKETQYF.

There are a few counts of this clonotype. This chain connects TRBV7-7 to TRBJ2-5; the match to TRBD2 covers 11 bases. The germline gives CDR1 SSHAT, CDR2 FNYEAQ (reference sequence). There are 15 residues in the CDR3. J was trimmed by 5 bases and V by 6 bases; bases with no gene match: 8. The DNA of the CDR3 is TGTGCCAGCAGTCCGACTAGCGGGAATGGGGAGACCCAGTACTTC. Its translation is CASSPTSGNGETQYF.

This chain joins TRBV7-2 and TRBJ2-3; D may be TRBD2 (6 bases). The last part of the DNA fits TRBJ2-5 better; the J call may be wrong. From germline, CDR1 is SGHTA and CDR2 FQGNSA. The CDR3 runs 13 residues. CDR3 sequence: CASSPRLDETQYF. For the CDR3, the DNA is TGTGCCAGCAGCCCCAGACTAGACGAGACCCAGTACTTC.

The rearrangement uses TRBV27 and TRBJ2-5, with 12 bases identical to TRBD1. The CDR3 sequence is 15 residues long. The V gene end was trimmed by 6 bases and the J gene end by 4 bases; junction bases not matched to a gene: 6. The germline CDR1 and CDR2 sequences are MNHEY and SMNVEV (reference sequence). CDR3 sequence (DNA): TGTGCCAGCAGCTCCGGGACAGGGGGCGTAGAGACCCAGTACTTC. Encoded protein: CASSSGTGGVETQYF.

This clonotype was detected many times. The rearrangement joins TRBV12-3 or TRBV12-4 to TRBJ2-2; TRBD1 agrees at 7 bases. V shed 4 bases, J shed 6 bases, and the junction held 8 bases outside the gene matches. The CDR3 contains 15 residues. The chain's CDR3 is CASSSNGQVSGELFF. For the CDR3, the DNA is TGTGCCAGCAGTTCCAATGGACAGGTATCCGGGGAGCTGTTTTTT.

This clonotype was found many times. V usage is TRBV6-2 or TRBV6-3 and J usage is TRBJ2-5; D might be TRBD1 or TRBD2, each matching 5 bases. V lost 5 bases and J lost 4, with 17 bases in between. The length of the CDR3 is 15 residues. CDR1 and CDR2 (germline): MNHEY, SVGEGT. The CDR3 coding sequence is TGTGCCAGCAGTAGCCCCGAATGGGACGTAGAGACCCAGTACTTC. Its translation: CASSSPEWDVETQYF.

The rearrangement uses TRBV7-1 and TRBJ2-3; D assignment may be TRBD1 or TRBD2 (5 bases each). The J call could be wrong; TRBJ2-7 is a better fit for the DNA end. TRBV7-1 qualifies as an ORF whose function is uncertain. The CDR3 is 15 residues long. CDR3 residues: CGRSSGLCSTDTQYF. Here the CDR3 DNA reads TGTGGCCGCAGCTCGGGGCTGTGTAGCACAGATACGCAGTACTTC.